These T cell receptor beta chains were read from a single sample in a study of blood T cell repertoires in COVID-19. Method: immunoSEQ multiplex PCR; TCRdb's copy keeps in-frame clones and lacks some. The table includes about 200,000 clones, roughly 82% detected once. The sample comprised peripheral blood. All receptors derive from a human donor in a cohort sampled during active COVID-19. The CDR3 runs from the conserved cysteine through the conserved F or W. The D gene is left open where the match is weak. The listing skips clone size in some rows; elsewhere it reads once, few, many or a size class.

J gene	V gene	D gene	CDR3 length	clone size	CDR3 protein	CDR3 DNA
TRBJ2-1	TRBV2	.	14	.	CASNWAGTGNEQFF	TGTGCCAGCAATTGGGCAGGGACTGGCAATGAGCAGTTCTTC
TRBJ1-1	TRBV28	.	15	once	CASSLRRRSNTEAFF	TGTGCCAGCAGTTTACGGCGGAGGTCCAACACTGAAGCTTTCTTT
TRBJ2-2	TRBV5-1	.	16	.	CASSLWGRGNTGELFF	TGCGCCAGCAGCTTGTGGGGCAGGGGTAACACCGGGGAGCTGTTTTTT
TRBJ2-7	TRBV10-2	.	13	.	CASSESSPGEQYF	TGCGCCAGCAGTGAATCTAGTCCTGGGGAGCAGTACTTC
TRBJ1-1	TRBV29-1	.	13	.	CSVAQTGNTEAFF	TGCAGCGTCGCACAAACAGGGAACACTGAAGCTTTCTTT
TRBJ1-1	TRBV27	TRBD1	17	.	CASSSTGTGHYNTEAFF	TGTGCCAGCAGTTCGACCGGGACAGGGCACTACAACACTGAAGCTTTCTTT
TRBJ2-1	TRBV5-4	TRBD2	16	.	CASSPGTSGRGNEQFF	TGTGCCAGCAGCCCCGGGACTAGCGGGAGGGGGAATGAGCAGTTCTTC
TRBJ1-2	TRBV28	TRBD1	15	.	CASSFGDRVWRGYTF	TGTGCCAGCAGTTTTGGGGACAGGGTTTGGCGTGGCTACACCTTC
TRBJ2-5	TRBV11-2	TRBD1	14	.	CASSPTGVAETQYF	TGTGCCAGCAGCCCGACAGGGGTGGCAGAGACCCAGTACTTC
TRBJ2-7	TRBV5-1	TRBD2	14	.	CASSLGGLPYEQYF	TGCGCCAGCAGCTTGGGGGGACTACCCTACGAGCAGTACTTC
TRBJ1-2	TRBV18	.	15	.	CASSPNGAGRYGYTF	TGTGCCAGCTCACCCAACGGCGCAGGCCGGTATGGCTACACCTTC
TRBJ1-1	TRBV5-5	.	15	.	CASSLAVTENTEAFF	TGTGCCAGCAGCTTGGCCGTTACAGAGAACACTGAAGCTTTCTTT
TRBJ2-7	TRBV28	TRBD2	16	.	CASSLLGTSGRHEQYF	TGTGCCAGCAGTTTATTAGGGACTAGCGGGAGGCACGAGCAGTACTTC
TRBJ1-5	TRBV9	.	15	few	CASSDGSAINQPQHF	TGTGCCAGCAGCGATGGCAGTGCAATCAATCAGCCCCAGCATTTT
TRBJ2-2	TRBV14	TRBD2	15	.	CASGLAGARSGELFF	TGTGCCAGCGGATTAGCGGGAGCCCGAAGCGGGGAGCTGTTTTTT
TRBJ2-7	TRBV5-1	.	13	.	CASSVYGTYEQYF	TGCGCCAGCAGCGTATACGGGACCTACGAGCAGTACTTC
TRBJ2-1	TRBV27	TRBD1	14	once	CASSLIAGTDEQFF	TGTGCCAGCAGTTTAATCGCAGGGACAGATGAGCAGTTCTTC
TRBJ2-7	TRBV5-6	.	14	.	CASSRTSDLGEQYF	TGTGCCAGCAGCCGTACTAGTGACTTAGGAGAGCAGTACTTC
TRBJ2-7	TRBV9	TRBD1	14	.	CASSVGTGPYEQYF	TGTGCCAGCAGCGTAGGGACAGGGCCCTACGAGCAGTACTTC
TRBJ2-5	TRBV7-2	.	16	few	CASSLRGGLTFGTQYF	TGTGCCAGCAGCTTAAGGGGAGGACTGACGTTTGGGACCCAGTACTTC
TRBJ2-7	TRBV6-5	.	13	.	CASSFRDAYEQYF	TGTGCCAGCAGTTTCCGGGATGCTTACGAGCAGTACTTC
TRBJ2-5	TRBV5-4	TRBD1	15	few	CASSFDDRGGETQYF	TGTGCCAGCAGCTTTGACGACAGGGGGGGAGAGACCCAGTACTTC
TRBJ1-2	TRBV28	TRBD1	16	once	CASSPPRQGVNYGYTF	TGTGCCAGCAGCCCCCCCAGACAGGGGGTTAACTATGGCTACACCTTC
TRBJ2-7	TRBV5-1	TRBD2	16	.	CASSLVGLASSYEQYF	TGCGCCAGCAGCTTGGTGGGACTAGCGAGCTCCTACGAGCAGTACTTC
TRBJ1-3	TRBV5-6	.	18	.	CASSLRLERGASGNTIYF	TGTGCCAGCAGCTTACGGTTGGAACGCGGAGCGTCTGGAAACACCATATATTTT
TRBJ2-1	TRBV15	TRBD1	16	.	CATSRAGTGFYNEQFF	TGTGCCACCAGCAGAGCCGGGACAGGGTTCTACAATGAGCAGTTCTTC
TRBJ2-7	TRBV28	.	15	.	CASSSGPRATYEQYF	TGTGCCAGCAGTTCCGGCCCCAGGGCTACCTACGAGCAGTACTTC